This record covers a single TCR beta chain. Its antigen is not known. This record comes from a study of early T cells in non-severe SARS-CoV-2 infection. On the study more broadly: Sequencing was performed on bulk RNA from unsorted whole blood, leaving chains unpaired. Study findings and constraints: Missing private and CD4 specificities, VDJdb matching favored anti-spike CD8 responses.

V was clipped by 2 bases and J by 2 bases, with 15 bases between them. In germline, CDR1 is SGHNT, CDR2 YENEEA. The CDR3 is 17 residues long. As part of library construction, unique molecular identifiers were attached to individual cDNA molecules. TCRdb called the 5' RACE reads again in MiXCR, with one record for every CDR3 protein. Among roughly 53,000 distinct CDR3 sequences, approximately 10% were seen once, and the ten largest hold more than 3%. The sequencing here drew on whole blood, taken at baseline. The origin of this receptor is an adult who was a healthcare worker with PCR-confirmed SARS-CoV-2 infection or an uninfected control (not recorded which). This chain uses TRBV11-3 with TRBJ1-4; D remains ambiguous. CDR3 in DNA: TGTGCCAGCAGCTTAAGTTACGGACCGCGGACTAATGAAAAACTGTTTTTT. Protein product: CASSLSYGPRTNEKLFF.